The 2 T cell receptor beta chains listed next were all sequenced from one sample in a study of human T cells and chemical hapten exposure. MiXCR was run by TCRdb on the RACE reads, yielding one entry per CDR3 protein. The sample includes 280,000 or so distinct CDR3 sequences, approximately 7.5% of them seen just once. Time point of the sample: pre-sensitization, week 0. The treatment is: therapeutic diphenylcyclopropenone sensitization with weekly scalp DPC. This specimen was whole blood, taken in connection with sensitization to the hapten diphenylcyclopropenone (DPC). The receptor source for this set is a man younger than 35 with alopecia areata. Some clones in this sample may be carry-over from other donors' samples.

In its sample, this clonotype was seen many times. The chain employs TRBV6-1 and TRBJ1-3; no clear D gene. The germline V and J ends were trimmed by 1 base and 3 bases, with 10 bases remaining between them. Per the germline V gene, CDR1 is MNHNS and CDR2 is SASEGT. The length of the CDR3 is 15 residues. Here the CDR3 DNA reads TGTGCCAGCAGTGAAGATAGAAGGGATGGAAACACCATATATTTT. Residues: CASSEDRRDGNTIYF.

This clonotype occurred a few times. The CDR3 loop reads CASSLGRQGQTQYF. The CDR3, as DNA: TGTGCCAGCAGCTTAGGGAGACAGGGACAGACCCAGTACTTC. J is TRBJ2-5 and V is TRBV7-7; 7 bases match TRBD1. Looked up from germline, CDR1 is SSHAT and CDR2 is FNYEAQ (reference sequence). The ends lost 1 base at V and 6 bases at J; junction bases unmatched: 5. The CDR3 runs 14 residues.